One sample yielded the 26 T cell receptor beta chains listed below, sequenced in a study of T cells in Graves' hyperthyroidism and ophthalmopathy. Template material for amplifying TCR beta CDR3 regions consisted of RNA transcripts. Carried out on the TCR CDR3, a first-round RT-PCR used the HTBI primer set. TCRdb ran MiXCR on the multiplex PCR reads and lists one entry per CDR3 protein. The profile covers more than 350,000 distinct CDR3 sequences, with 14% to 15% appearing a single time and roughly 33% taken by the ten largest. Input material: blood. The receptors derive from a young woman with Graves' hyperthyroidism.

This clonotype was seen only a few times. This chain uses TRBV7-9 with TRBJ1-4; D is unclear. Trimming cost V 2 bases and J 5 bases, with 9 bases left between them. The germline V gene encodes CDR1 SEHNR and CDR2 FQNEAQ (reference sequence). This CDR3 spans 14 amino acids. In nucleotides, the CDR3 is TGTGCCAGCAGCTTACCCCAGCGGAATGAAAAACTGTTTTTT. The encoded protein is CASSLPQRNEKLFF.

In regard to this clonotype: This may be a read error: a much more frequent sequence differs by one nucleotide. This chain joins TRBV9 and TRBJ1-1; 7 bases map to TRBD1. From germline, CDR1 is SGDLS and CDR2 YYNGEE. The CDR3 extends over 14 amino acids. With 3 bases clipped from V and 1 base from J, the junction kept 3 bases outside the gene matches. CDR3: CASSAGTANTEAFF. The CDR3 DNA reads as TGTGCCAGCAGCGCCGGGACAGCGAACACTGAAGCTTTCTTT.

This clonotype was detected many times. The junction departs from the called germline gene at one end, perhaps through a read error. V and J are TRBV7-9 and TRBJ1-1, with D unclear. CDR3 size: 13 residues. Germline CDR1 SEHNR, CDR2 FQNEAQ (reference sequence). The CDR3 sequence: CASSGRMNAEAFF. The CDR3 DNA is TGTGCCAGCAGCGGGAGGATGAACGCTGAAGCTTTCTTT.

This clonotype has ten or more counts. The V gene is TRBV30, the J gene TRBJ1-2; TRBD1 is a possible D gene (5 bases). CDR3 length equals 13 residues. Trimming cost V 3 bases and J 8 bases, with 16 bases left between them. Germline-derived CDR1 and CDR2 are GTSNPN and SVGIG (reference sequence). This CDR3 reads CAWSGTRLEGYTF. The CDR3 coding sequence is TGTGCCTGGAGCGGGACCCGACTAGAGGGCTACACCTTC.

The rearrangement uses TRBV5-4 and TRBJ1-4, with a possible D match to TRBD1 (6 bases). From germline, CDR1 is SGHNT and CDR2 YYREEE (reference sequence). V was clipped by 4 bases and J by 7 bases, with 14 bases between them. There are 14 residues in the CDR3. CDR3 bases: TGTGCCAGCAGCAGAAACAGGGAGCGTGAAAAACTGTTTTTT. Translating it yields CASSRNREREKLFF.

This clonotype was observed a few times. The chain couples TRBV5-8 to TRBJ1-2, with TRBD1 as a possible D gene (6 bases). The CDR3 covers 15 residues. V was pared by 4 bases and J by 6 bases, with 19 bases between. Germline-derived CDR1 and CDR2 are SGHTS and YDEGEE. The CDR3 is CASSPYWSKGDGYTF. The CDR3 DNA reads TGTGCCAGCAGCCCGTATTGGTCGAAGGGGGATGGCTACACCTTC.

The CDR3 nucleotides read TGTGCCAGCAGCTTAGGAGGGGGTCCGGGCTACGAGCAGTACTTC. It codes for CASSLGGGPGYEQYF. This chain joins TRBV11-3 and TRBJ2-7; D might be TRBD1 (6 bases). Germline lookup yields CDR1 SGHNT and CDR2 YENEEA. This CDR3 comprises 15 residues. V was clipped by 1 base and J by 3 bases, with 13 bases between them. Combining the CDR3 with reference TRBV11-3 and TRBJ2-7 gives the whole variable domain EAGVVQSPRYKIIEKKQPVAFWCNPISGHNTLYWYLQNLGQGPELLIRYENEEAVDDSQLPKDRFSAERLKGVDSTLKIQPAELGDSAVYLCASSLGGGPGYEQYFGPGTRLTVT.

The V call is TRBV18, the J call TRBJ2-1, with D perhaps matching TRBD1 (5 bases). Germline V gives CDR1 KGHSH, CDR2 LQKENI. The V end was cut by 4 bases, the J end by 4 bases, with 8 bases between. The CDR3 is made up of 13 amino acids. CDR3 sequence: CASSQAGYNEQFF. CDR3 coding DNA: TGTGCCAGCTCACAAGCAGGGTACAATGAGCAGTTCTTC.

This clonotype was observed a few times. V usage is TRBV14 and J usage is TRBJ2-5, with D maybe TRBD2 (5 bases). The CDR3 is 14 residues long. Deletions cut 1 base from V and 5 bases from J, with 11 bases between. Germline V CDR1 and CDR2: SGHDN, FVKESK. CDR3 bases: TGTGCCAGCAGCCAAGGTGGACGGAGGGAGACCCAGTACTTC. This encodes CASSQGGRRETQYF.

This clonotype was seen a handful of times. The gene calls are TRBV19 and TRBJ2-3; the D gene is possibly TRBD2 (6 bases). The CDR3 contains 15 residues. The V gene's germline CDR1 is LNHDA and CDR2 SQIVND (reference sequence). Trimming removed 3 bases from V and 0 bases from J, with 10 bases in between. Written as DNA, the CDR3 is TGTGCCAGTAGTATTGTAGCGGCTAGCACAGATACGCAGTATTTT. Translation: CASSIVAASTDTQYF.

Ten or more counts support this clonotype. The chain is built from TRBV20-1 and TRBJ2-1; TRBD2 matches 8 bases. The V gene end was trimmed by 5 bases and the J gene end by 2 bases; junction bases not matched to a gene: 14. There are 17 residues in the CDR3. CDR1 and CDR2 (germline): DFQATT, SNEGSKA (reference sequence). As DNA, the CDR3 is TGCAGTGCTGGAGGGGCACTAGCGGAGGGTGCCTACAATGAGCAGTTCTTC. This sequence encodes CSAGGALAEGAYNEQFF.

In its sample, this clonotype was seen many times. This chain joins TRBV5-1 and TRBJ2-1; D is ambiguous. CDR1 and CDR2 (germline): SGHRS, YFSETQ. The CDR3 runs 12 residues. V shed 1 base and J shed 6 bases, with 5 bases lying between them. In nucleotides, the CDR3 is TGCGCCAGCAGCTTGCCCGCCAATGAGCAGTTCTTC. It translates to CASSLPANEQFF.

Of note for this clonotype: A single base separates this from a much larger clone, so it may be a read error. CDR3 sequence (DNA): TGTGCCAGCAGTGGAAGATGGGACTACCCATACGAGCAGTACTTC. Amino acids: CASSGRWDYPYEQYF. V usage is TRBV6-2 or TRBV6-3 and J usage is TRBJ2-7, with 7 bases that match TRBD2. Germline values: CDR1 MNHEY, CDR2 SVGEGT. This CDR3 comprises 15 residues. V trimming: 5 bases; J trimming: 4 bases; junction bases outside the gene matches: 11.

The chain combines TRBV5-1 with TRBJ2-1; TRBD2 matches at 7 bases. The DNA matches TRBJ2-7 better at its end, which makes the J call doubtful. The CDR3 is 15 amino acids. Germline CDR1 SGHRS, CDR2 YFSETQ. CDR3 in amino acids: CASSSGRSSYNEQYF. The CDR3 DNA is TGCGCCAGCAGCTCCGGGAGGAGCTCCTACAATGAGCAGTACTTC.

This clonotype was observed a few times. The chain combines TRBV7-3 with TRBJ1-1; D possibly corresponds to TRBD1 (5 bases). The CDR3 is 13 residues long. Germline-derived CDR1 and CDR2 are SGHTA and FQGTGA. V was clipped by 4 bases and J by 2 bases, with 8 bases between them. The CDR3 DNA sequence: TGTGCCAGCAGCTCAGGACACAACACTGAAGCTTTCTTT. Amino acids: CASSSGHNTEAFF.

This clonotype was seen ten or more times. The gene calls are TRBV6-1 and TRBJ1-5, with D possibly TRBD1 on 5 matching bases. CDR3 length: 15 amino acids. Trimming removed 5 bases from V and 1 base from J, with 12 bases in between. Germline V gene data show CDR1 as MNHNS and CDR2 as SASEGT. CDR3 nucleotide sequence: TGTGCCAGCAGTTCCCACGACAGAAGCAATCAGCCCCAGCATTTT. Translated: CASSSHDRSNQPQHF.

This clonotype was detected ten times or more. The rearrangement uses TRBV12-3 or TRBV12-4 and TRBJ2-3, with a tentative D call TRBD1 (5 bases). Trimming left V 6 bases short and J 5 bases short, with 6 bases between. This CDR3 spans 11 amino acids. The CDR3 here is CASRGLDTQYF. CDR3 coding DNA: TGTGCCAGCAGGGGGCTAGATACGCAGTATTTT.

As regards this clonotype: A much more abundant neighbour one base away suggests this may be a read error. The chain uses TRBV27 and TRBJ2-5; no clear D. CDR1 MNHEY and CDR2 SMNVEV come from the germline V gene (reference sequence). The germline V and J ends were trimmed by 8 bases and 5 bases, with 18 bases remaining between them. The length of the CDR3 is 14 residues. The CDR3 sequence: CASGLLPDTETQYF. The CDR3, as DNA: TGTGCCAGCGGATTGTTGCCCGATACGGAGACCCAGTACTTC.

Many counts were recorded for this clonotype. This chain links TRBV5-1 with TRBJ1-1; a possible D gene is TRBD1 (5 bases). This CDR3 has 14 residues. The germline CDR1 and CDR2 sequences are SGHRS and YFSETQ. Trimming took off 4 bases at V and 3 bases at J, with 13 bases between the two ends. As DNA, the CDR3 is TGCGCCAGCAGCATGGGAGGGGTCGACACTGAAGCTTTCTTT. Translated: CASSMGGVDTEAFF.

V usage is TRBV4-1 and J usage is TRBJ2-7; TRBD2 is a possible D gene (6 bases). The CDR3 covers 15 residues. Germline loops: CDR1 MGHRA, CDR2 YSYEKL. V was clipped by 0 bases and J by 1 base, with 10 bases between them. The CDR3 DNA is TGCGCCAGCAGCCAAGAGAACGCGGGATCCTACGAGCAGTACTTC. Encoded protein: CASSQENAGSYEQYF.

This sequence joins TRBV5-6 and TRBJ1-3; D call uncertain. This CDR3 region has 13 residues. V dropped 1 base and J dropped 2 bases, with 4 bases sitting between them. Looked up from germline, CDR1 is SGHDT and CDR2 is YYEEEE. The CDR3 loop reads CASSLSPGNTIYF. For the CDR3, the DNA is TGTGCCAGCAGCTTGTCCCCTGGAAACACCATATATTTT.

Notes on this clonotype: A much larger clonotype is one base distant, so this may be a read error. The CDR3 spells CSVEGARDRALYEQYF. Here the CDR3 DNA reads TGCAGCGTTGAAGGCGCAAGGGACAGGGCTCTCTACGAGCAGTACTTC. The chain joins TRBV29-1 to TRBJ2-7; TRBD1 aligns across 9 bases. The CDR3 is 16 amino acids. After removal of 1 base from V and 3 bases from J, the junction contained 10 bases not matched to a gene. In germline, CDR1 is SQVTM, CDR2 ANQGSEA.

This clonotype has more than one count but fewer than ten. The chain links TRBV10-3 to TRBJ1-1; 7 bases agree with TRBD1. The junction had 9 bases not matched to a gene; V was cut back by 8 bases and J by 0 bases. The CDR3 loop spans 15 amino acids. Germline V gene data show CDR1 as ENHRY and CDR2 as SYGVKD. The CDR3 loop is CAIGRGTVMNTEAFF. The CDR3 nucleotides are TGTGCCATCGGTCGCGGGACAGTGATGAACACTGAAGCTTTCTTT.

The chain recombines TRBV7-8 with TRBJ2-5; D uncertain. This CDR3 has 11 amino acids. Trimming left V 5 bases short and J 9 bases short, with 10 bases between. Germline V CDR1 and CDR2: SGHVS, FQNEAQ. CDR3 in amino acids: CASSPLDSQYF. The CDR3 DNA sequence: TGTGCCAGCAGCCCTCTTGATTCCCAGTACTTC.

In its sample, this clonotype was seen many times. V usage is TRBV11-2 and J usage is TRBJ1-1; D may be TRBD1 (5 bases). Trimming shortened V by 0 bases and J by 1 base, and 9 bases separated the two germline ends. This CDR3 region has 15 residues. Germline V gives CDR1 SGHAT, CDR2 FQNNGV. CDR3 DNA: TGTGCCAGCAGCTTAGATGCGGGGGGGAACACTGAAGCTTTCTTT. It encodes CASSLDAGGNTEAFF.

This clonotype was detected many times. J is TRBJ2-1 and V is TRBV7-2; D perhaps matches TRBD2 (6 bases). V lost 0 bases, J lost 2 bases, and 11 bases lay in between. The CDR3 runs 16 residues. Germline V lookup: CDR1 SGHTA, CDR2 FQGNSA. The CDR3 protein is CASSLATAGAYNEQFF. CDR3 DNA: TGTGCCAGCAGCTTAGCGACAGCGGGCGCCTACAATGAGCAGTTCTTC. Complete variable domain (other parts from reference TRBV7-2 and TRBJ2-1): GAGVSQSPSNKVTEKGKDVELRCDPISGHTALYWYRQSLGQGLEFLIYFQGNSAPDKSGLPSDRFSAERTGGSVSTLTIQRTQQEDSAVYLCASSLATAGAYNEQFFGPGTRLTVL.